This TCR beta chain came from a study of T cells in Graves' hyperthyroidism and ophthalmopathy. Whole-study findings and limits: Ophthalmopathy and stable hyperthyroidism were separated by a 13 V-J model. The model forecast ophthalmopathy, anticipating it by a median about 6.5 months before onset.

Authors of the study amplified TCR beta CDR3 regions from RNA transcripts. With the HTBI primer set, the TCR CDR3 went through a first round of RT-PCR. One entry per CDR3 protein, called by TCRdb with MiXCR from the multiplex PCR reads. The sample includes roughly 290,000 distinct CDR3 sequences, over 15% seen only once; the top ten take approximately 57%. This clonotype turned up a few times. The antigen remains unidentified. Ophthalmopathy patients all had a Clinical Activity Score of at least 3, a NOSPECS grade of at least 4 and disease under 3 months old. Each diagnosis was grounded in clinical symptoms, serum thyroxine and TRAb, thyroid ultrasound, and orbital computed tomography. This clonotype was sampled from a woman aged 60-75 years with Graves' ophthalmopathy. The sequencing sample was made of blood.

This chain's CDR3 is CASSPRLAGGREKLFF. CDR3 bases: TGTGCCAGCAGCCCACGGTTGGCAGGGGGAAGAGAAAAACTGTTTTTT. This sequence joins TRBV7-2 and TRBJ1-4; 7 nucleotides match TRBD1. CDR3 length equals 16 residues. Germline assignment: CDR1 SGHTA and CDR2 FQGNSA. V shed 5 bases, J shed 8 bases, and the junction held 14 bases outside the gene matches.